This TCR beta chain is from a study of T cell responses to AZD1222 COVID-19 vaccine. Study findings and constraints: At baseline, just five to seven AZD1222 recipients tested seropositive. Unmutated regions of variants are reportedly targeted by nearly half of spike-specific TCRs. Clonal diversity was possibly underestimated, and white British individuals and females predominated among donors.

Second-dose schedules of about 4 or about 12 weeks were combined. With regard to this clone: The antigen is unknown.

The CDR3 spans 12 residues. The germline V gene has CDR1 MDHEN and CDR2 SYDVKM. V lost 8 bases and J 6 bases, leaving 12 bases between the germline ends. Using immunoSEQ multiplex PCR, the repertoire was profiled, and TCRdb retains in-frame clones only, with some absent. The data hold about 56,000 clones, with about 80% observed a single time. This TCR was recovered from an adult who received the AZD1222 COVID-19 vaccine. The chain combines TRBV28 with TRBJ2-3; possible D gene TRBD2, 5 bases. Material: peripheral blood, obtained 28 days after the second AZD1222 dose. CDR3 DNA: TGTGCCAGCGAGGGCCTTATCGATACGCAGTATTTT. Protein: CASEGLIDTQYF.